The present T cell receptor (beta chain) was sequenced within a study of shared clonotypes between healthy human individuals. Looked up from germline, CDR1 is SEHNR and CDR2 is FQNEAQ (reference sequence). J gave up 2 bases and V 0 bases, and 2 bases lay outside the gene matches. The CDR3 is made up of 15 amino acids. Libraries were prepared by immunoSEQ multiplex PCR; TCRdb keeps only in-frame clonotypes and omits some of them. The sample lists about 380,000 clones; 95% to 97% were seen once. The source of this sequence is a man aged 30 to 39 in good health. The chain combines TRBV7-9 with TRBJ2-5, with TRBD2 matching over 8 bases. The specimen sequenced was memory CD8+ T cells sorted from blood. The sample's subset: CD45RO+ cells pooled with CCR7-negative TemRA cells. Here the CDR3 reads CASSLALAEQETQYF. The CDR3 nucleotides are TGTGCCAGCAGCTTAGCACTAGCGGAGCAAGAGACCCAGTACTTC.